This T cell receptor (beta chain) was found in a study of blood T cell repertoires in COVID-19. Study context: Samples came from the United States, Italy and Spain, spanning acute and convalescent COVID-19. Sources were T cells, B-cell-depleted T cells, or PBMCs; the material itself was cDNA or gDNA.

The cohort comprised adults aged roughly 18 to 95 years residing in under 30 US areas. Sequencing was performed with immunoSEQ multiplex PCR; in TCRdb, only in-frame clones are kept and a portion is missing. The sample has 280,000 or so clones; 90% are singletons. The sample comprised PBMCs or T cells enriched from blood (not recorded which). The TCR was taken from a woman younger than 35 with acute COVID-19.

This chain's CDR3 is CASSSQGAVGNTIYF. For the CDR3, the DNA is TGTGCCAGCAGCTCCCAGGGGGCAGTGGGAAACACCATATATTTT. This chain joins TRBV7-8 and TRBJ1-3; 8 nucleotides align to TRBD1. With V trimmed by 4 bases and J by 4 bases, 6 bases remained unmatched. CDR1 is SGHVS and CDR2 is FQNEAQ in the germline V gene. The CDR3 loop spans 15 amino acids.